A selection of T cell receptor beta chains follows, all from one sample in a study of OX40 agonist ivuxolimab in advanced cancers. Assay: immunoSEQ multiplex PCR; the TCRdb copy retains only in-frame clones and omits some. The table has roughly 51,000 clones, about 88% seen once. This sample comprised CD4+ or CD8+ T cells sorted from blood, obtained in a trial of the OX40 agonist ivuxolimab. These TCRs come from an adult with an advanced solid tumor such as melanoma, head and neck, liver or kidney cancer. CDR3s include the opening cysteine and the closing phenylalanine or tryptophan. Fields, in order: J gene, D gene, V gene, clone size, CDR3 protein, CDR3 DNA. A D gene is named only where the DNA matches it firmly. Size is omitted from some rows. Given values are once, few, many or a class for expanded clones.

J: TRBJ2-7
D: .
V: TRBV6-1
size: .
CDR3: CASSDRFQVGEQYF
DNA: TGTGCCAGCAGTGATCGATTTCAGGTTGGCGAGCAGTACTTC

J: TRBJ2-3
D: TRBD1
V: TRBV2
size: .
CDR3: CASTRTGWGTDTQYF
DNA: TGTGCCAGCACACGGACAGGGTGGGGAACAGATACGCAGTATTTT

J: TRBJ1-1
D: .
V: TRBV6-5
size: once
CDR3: CASSSPAEAFF
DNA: TGTGCCAGCAGTTCCCCTGCTGAAGCTTTCTTT

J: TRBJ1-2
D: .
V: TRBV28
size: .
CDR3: CASSLLKNYGYTF
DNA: TGTGCCAGCAGTTTATTAAAAAACTATGGCTACACCTTC

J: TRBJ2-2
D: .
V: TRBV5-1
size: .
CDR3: CASSWGDTYTGELFF
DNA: TGCGCCAGCAGCTGGGGGGACACCTATACCGGGGAGCTGTTTTTT

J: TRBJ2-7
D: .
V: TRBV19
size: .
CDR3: CASSRDPSSYEQYF
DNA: TGTGCCAGTAGTCGGGACCCAAGCTCCTACGAGCAGTACTTC

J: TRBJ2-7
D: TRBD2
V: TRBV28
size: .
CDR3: CASSLGTSGMEQYF
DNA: TGTGCCAGCAGTCTCGGGACTAGCGGGATGGAACAGTACTTC

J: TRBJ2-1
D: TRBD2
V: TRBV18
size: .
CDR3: CASSPLTSGSSYNEQFF
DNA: TGTGCCAGCTCACCCCTGACTAGCGGGAGCTCCTACAATGAGCAGTTCTTC

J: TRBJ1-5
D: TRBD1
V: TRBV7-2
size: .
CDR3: CASSFGGQGNQPQHF
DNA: TGTGCCAGCAGCTTTGGGGGACAGGGGAATCAGCCCCAGCATTTT

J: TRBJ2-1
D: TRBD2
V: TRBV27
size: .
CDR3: CASSFPSGRATNEQFF
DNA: TGTGCCAGCAGTTTCCCTAGCGGGAGGGCCACCAATGAGCAGTTCTTC

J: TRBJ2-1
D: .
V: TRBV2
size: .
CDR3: CASIGASYEQFF
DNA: TGTGCCAGCATCGGGGCTAGCTATGAGCAGTTCTTC